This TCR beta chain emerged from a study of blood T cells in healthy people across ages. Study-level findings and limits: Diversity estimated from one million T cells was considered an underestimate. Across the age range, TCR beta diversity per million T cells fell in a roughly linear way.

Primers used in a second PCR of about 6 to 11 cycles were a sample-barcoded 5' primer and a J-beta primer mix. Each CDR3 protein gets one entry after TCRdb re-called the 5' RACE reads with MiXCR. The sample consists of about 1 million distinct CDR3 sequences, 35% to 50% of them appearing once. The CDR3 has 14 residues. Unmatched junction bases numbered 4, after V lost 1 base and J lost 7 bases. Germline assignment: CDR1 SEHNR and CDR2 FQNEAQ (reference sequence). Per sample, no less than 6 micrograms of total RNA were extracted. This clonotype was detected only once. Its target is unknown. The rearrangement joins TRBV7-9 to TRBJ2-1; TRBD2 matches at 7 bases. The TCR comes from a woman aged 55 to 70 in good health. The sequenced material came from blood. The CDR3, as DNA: TGTGCCAGCAGCTTAGTCCTAGCGGTAAATGAGCAGTTCTTC. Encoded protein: CASSLVLAVNEQFF. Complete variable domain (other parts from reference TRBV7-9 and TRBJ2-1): DTGVSQNPRHKITKRGQNVTFRCDPISEHNRLYWYRQTLGQGPEFLTYFQNEAQLEKSRLLSDRFSAERPKGSFSTLEIQRTEQGDSAMYLCASSLVLAVNEQFFGPGTRLTVL.